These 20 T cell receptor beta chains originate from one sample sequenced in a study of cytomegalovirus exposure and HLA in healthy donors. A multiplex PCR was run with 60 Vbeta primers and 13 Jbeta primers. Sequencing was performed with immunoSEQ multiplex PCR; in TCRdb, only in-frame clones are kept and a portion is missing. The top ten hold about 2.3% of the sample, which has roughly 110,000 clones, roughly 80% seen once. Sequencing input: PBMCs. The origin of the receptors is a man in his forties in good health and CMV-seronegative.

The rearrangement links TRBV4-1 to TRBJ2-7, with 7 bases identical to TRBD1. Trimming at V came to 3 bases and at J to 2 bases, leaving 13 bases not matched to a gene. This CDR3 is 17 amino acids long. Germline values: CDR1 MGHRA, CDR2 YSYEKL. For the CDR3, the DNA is TGCGCCAGCAGCCATGCTTTTCCGGGACAGCGTACCTACGAGCAGTACTTC. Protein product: CASSHAFPGQRTYEQYF.

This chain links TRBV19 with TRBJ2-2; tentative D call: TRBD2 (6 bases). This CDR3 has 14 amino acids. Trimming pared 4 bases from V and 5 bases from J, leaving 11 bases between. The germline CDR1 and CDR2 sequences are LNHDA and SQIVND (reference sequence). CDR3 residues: CASSSPGRTGELFF. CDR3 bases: TGTGCCAGTAGTAGCCCGGGGAGGACCGGGGAGCTGTTTTTT.

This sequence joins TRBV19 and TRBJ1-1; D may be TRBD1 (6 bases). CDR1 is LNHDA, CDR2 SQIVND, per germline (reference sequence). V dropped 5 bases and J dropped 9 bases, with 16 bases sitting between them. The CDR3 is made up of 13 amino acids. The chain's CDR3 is CASSPRQVMKAFF. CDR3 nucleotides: TGTGCCAGTAGTCCCCGACAGGTAATGAAAGCTTTCTTT.

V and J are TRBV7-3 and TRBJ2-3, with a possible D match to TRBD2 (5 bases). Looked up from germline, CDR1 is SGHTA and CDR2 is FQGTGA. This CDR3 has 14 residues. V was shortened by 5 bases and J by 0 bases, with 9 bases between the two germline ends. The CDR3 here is CASSKGLSTDTQYF. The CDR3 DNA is TGTGCCAGCAGCAAAGGACTGAGCACAGATACGCAGTATTTT.

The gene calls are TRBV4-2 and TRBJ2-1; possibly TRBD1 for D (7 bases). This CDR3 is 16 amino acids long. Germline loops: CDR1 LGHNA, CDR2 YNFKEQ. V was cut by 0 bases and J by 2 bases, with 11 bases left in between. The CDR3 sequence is CASSQDARGAYNEQFF. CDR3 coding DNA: TGTGCCAGCAGCCAAGACGCCAGGGGGGCCTACAATGAGCAGTTCTTC.

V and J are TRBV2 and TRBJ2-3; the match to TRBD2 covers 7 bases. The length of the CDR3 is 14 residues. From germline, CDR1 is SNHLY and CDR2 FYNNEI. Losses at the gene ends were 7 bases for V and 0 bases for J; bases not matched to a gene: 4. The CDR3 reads CASTPSGSTDTQYF. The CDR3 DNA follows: TGTGCCAGCACTCCTAGCGGTAGCACAGATACGCAGTATTTT.

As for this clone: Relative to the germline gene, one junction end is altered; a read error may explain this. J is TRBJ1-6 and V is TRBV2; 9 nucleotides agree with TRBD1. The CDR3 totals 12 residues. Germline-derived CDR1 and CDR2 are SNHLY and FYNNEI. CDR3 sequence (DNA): TGTGCCAGCAGCAGAACAGGGGGCTCCCCCAGATTT. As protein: CASSRTGGSPRF. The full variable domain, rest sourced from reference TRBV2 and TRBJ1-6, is EPEVTQTPSHQVTQMGQEVILRCVPISNHLYFYWYRQILGQKVEFLVSFYNNEISEKSEIFDDQFSVERPDGSNFTLKIRSTKLEDSAMYFCASSRTGGSPRFGNGTRLTVT.

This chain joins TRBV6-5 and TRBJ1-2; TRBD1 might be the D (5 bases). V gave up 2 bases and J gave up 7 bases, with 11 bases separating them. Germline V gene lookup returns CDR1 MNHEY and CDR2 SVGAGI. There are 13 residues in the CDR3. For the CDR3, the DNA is TGTGCCAGCAGTTACGGCCAGGGAGGTGGCTACACCTTC. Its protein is CASSYGQGGGYTF.

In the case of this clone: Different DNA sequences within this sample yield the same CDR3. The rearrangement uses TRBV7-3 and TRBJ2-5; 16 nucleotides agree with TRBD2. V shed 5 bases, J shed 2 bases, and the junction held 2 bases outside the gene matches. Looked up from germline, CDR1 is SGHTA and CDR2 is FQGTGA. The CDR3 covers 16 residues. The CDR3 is CASSPGLAGGQETQYF. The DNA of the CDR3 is TGTGCCAGCAGCCCGGGACTAGCGGGGGGGCAAGAGACCCAGTACTTC.

The CDR3 region has the DNA TGTGCCAGCAGCTTGTACAGGGATCCGAACACCGGGGAGCTGTTTTTT. This gives the protein CASSLYRDPNTGELFF. The chain couples TRBV7-8 to TRBJ2-2; TRBD1 might be the D (6 bases). The V end was cut by 3 bases, the J end by 0 bases, with 11 bases between. Per germline, CDR1 SGHVS and CDR2 FQNEAQ. The length of the CDR3 is 16 residues.

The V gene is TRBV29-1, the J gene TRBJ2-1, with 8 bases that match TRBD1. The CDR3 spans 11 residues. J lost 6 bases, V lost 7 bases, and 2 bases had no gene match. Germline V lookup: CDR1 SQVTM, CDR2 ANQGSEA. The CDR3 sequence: CSADRGNEQFF. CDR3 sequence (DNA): TGCAGCGCCGACAGGGGCAATGAGCAGTTCTTC.

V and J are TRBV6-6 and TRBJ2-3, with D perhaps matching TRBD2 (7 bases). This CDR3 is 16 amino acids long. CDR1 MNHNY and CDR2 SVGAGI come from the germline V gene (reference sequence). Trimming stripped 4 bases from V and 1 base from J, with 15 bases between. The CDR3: CASSSPRGGGTDTQYF. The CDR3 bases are TGTGCCAGCAGTTCCCCCCGCGGGGGCGGCACAGATACGCAGTATTTT.

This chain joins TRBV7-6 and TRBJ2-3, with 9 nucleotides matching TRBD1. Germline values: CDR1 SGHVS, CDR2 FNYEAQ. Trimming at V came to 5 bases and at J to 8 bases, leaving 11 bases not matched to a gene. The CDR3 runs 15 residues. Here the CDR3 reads CASSPQTGGLSTQYF. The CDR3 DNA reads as TGTGCCAGCAGCCCTCAGACAGGGGGTTTGAGTACGCAGTATTTT.

CDR3 coding DNA: TGTGCCAGCAGCCCCTGGACTAGCGGGGGGTACAATGAGCAGTTCTTC. It specifies CASSPWTSGGYNEQFF. The chain employs TRBV7-2 and TRBJ2-1; TRBD2 aligns across 14 bases. The CDR3 extends over 16 amino acids. CDR1 and CDR2 (germline): SGHTA, FQGNSA. With 5 bases clipped from V and 4 bases from J, the junction kept 4 bases outside the gene matches.

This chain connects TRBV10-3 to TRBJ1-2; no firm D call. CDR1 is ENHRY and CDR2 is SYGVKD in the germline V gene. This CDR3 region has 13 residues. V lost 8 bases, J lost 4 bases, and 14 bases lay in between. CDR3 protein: CAIRPQTGYGYTF. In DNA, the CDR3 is TGTGCCATCCGCCCCCAAACGGGCTATGGCTACACCTTC.

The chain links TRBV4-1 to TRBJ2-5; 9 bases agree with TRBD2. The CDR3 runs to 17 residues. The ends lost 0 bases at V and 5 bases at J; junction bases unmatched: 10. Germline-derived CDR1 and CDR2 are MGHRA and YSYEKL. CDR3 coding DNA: TGCGCCAGCAGCCAAGATAGGGGCGGCGGGGGGGCCGAGACCCAGTACTTC. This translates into CASSQDRGGGGAETQYF.

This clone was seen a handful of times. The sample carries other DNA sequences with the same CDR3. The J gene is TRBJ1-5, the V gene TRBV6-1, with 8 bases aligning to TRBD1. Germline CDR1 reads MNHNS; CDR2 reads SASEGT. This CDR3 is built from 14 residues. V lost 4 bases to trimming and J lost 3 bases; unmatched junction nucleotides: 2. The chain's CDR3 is CASSVDRANQPQHF. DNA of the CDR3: TGTGCCAGCAGTGTGGACAGGGCCAATCAGCCCCAGCATTTT.

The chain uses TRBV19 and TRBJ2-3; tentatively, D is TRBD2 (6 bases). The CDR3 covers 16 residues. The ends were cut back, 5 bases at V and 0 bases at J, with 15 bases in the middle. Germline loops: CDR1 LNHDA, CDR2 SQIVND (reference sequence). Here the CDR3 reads CASSSGVRTSTDTQYF. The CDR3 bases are TGTGCCAGTAGTTCGGGGGTCAGAACTAGCACAGATACGCAGTATTTT.

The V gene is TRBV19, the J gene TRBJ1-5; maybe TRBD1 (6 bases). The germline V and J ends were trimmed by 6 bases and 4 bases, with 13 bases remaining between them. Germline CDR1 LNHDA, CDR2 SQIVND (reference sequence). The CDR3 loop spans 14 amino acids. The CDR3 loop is CASRYTGSNQPQHF. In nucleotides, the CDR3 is TGTGCCAGTAGGTATACAGGGTCGAATCAGCCCCAGCATTTT. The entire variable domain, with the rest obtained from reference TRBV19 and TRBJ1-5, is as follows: DGGITQSPKYLFRKEGQNVTLSCEQNLNHDAMYWYRQDPGQGLRLIYYSQIVNDFQKGDIAEGYSVSREKKESFPLTVTSAQKNPTAFYLCASRYTGSNQPQHFGDGTRLSIL.

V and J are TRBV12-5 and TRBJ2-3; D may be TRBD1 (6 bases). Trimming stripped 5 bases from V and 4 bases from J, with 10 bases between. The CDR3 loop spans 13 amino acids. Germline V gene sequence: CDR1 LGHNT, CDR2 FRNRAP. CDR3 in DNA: TGTGCTAGTGGTCCACAGGGTGCAGATACGCAGTATTTT. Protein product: CASGPQGADTQYF.